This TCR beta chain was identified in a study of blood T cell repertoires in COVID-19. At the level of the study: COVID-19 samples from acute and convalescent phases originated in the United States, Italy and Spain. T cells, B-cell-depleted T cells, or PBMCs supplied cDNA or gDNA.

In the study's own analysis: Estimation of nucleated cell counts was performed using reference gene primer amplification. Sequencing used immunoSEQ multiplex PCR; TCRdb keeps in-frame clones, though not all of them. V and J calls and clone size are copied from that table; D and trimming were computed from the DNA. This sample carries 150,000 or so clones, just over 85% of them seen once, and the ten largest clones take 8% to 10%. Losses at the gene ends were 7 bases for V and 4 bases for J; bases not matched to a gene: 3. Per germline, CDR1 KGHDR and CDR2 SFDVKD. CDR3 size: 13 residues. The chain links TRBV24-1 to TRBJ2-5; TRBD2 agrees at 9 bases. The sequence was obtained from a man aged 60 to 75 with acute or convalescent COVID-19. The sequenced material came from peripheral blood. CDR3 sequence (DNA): TGTGCCACCAGCGGGACTAGCATAGAGACCCAGTACTTC. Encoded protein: CATSGTSIETQYF.